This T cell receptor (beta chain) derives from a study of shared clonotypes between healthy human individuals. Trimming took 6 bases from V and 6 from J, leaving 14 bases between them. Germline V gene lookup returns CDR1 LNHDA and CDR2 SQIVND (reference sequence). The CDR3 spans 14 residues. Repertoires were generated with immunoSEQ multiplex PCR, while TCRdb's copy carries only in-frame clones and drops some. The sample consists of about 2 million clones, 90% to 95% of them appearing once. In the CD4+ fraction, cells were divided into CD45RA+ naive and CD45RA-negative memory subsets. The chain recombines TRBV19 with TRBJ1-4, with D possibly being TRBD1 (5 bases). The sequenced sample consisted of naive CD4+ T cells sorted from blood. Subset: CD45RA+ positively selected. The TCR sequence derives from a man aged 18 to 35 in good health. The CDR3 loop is CASRAGDGYEKLFF. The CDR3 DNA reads TGTGCCAGTAGAGCGGGGGACGGGTATGAAAAACTGTTTTTT. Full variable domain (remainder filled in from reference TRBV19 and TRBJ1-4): DGGITQSPKYLFRKEGQNVTLSCEQNLNHDAMYWYRQDPGQGLRLIYYSQIVNDFQKGDIAEGYSVSREKKESFPLTVTSAQKNPTAFYLCASRAGDGYEKLFFGSGTQLSVL.